The 22 T cell receptor beta chains below come from one sample, sequenced in a study of molecular identifiers for immune sequencing clone quantification listed by TCRdb under 2018. The library relied on PCR. The instrument given in TCRdb is Illumina HiSeq 4000. TCRdb trimmed public reads at Q25 via fastp, called clones via MiXCR and kept in-frame beta chains. Rows are unified per CDR3 protein, each entry keeping the most common DNA and genes. The sample contains around 480,000 distinct CDR3 sequences, roughly a fifth of them found a single time. The ten largest account for 0.7% to 0.95% of the sample. The sequenced material came from naive CD8+ T cells from blood, with Jurkat cell RNA spiked in. Interpreted using the paper, the cell subset or site label stands for: FACS-sorted CD8+CD4-CCR7+CD45RA+ naive T cells. These receptors all stem from a human donor in good health. Some libraries in this study had Jurkat cell RNA spiked in.

This clonotype was seen many times. V and J are TRBV13 and TRBJ2-3; D assignment may be TRBD1 or TRBD2 (6 bases each). Trimming left V 4 bases short and J 1 base short, with 9 bases between. Germline V gives CDR1 PRHDT, CDR2 FYEKMQ (reference sequence). The CDR3 is 14 amino acids. CDR3 nucleotides: TGTGCCAGCAGCTCAGGGGAGGGCACAGATACGCAGTATTTT. This codes for CASSSGEGTDTQYF.

Remarks on this clonotype: Just one base apart from a much larger clone, this may be a read error. The chain links TRBV28 to TRBJ2-1; 16 bases match TRBD2. There are 16 residues in the CDR3. With V trimmed by 7 bases and J by 9 bases, 9 bases remained unmatched. CDR1 and CDR2 (germline): MDHEN, SYDVKM. CDR3: CASKSGLAGGFGEQFF. As DNA, the CDR3 is TGTGCCAGCAAGTCGGGACTAGCGGGGGGGTTCGGTGAGCAGTTCTTC.

This chain joins TRBV7-6 and TRBJ1-4, with TRBD1 matching 8 bases. Germline CDR1 and CDR2: SGHVS and FNYEAQ. The CDR3 runs 15 residues. V was clipped by 6 bases and J by 8 bases; unmatched bases: 11. CDR3 coding DNA: TGTGCCAGCAGTCGCACGGACAGGGAGAGGGAAAAACTGTTTTTT. Protein: CASSRTDREREKLFF.

This clonotype came up many times. The chain uses TRBV27 and TRBJ2-7; possibly TRBD1 or TRBD2 for D (5 bases each). Trimming took 4 bases from V and 4 from J, leaving 14 bases between them. The CDR3 runs 14 residues. CDR1 MNHEY and CDR2 SMNVEV come from the germline V gene (reference sequence). The CDR3 nucleotides read TGTGCCAGCAGTTACCGTGGGACCGTGTACGAGCAGTACTTC. Residues: CASSYRGTVYEQYF.

This clonotype occurred once. V usage is TRBV6-5 and J usage is TRBJ2-7; TRBD1 matches 7 bases. The V gene end was trimmed by 0 bases and the J gene end by 7 bases; junction bases not matched to a gene: 12. There are 16 residues in the CDR3. CDR1 is MNHEY, CDR2 SVGAGI, per germline. CDR3 sequence: CASSYSVGQWAREQYF. Written as DNA, the CDR3 is TGTGCCAGCAGTTACTCGGTGGGACAGTGGGCGCGAGAGCAGTACTTC.

This clonotype was detected a few times. This chain uses TRBV27 with TRBJ2-7; TRBD1 might be the D (5 bases). The germline V and J ends were trimmed by 6 bases and 7 bases, with 16 bases remaining between them. Germline V lookup: CDR1 MNHEY, CDR2 SMNVEV (reference sequence). The CDR3 is 13 amino acids. As DNA, the CDR3 is TGTGCCAGCAGCCATGGACATTTTTTGGAGCAGTACTTC. It specifies CASSHGHFLEQYF.

This sequence joins TRBV19 and TRBJ1-2, with a weak D call TRBD1 (6 bases). Germline assignment: CDR1 LNHDA and CDR2 SQIVND (reference sequence). The V end lost 6 bases, the J end lost 2 bases, and 13 bases lay between the germline ends. CDR3 length: 14 amino acids. The CDR3: CASSRFGGNYGYTF. CDR3 bases: TGTGCCAGTAGCAGGTTCGGGGGCAACTATGGCTACACCTTC.

This chain joins TRBV6-2 or TRBV6-3 and TRBJ2-7, with 9 bases fitting TRBD2. CDR1 and CDR2 from the germline V gene are MNHEY and SVGEGT. V trimming: 7 bases; J trimming: 4 bases; junction bases outside the gene matches: 5. The CDR3 has 13 residues. The CDR3 DNA reads as TGTGCCAGCACTATAGCGGGGGCTTACGAGCAGTACTTC. Translating it yields CASTIAGAYEQYF.

This clonotype was seen a few times. Relative to the germline gene, one junction end is altered; a read error may explain this. The chain has TRBV5-6 and TRBJ2-4, with D perhaps TRBD2 (6 bases). Germline V lookup: CDR1 SGHDT, CDR2 YYEEEE. The CDR3 covers 17 residues. CDR3 amino acids: CASSLSAGSFAKNIRYF. CDR3 coding DNA: TGTGCCAGCAGCTTGTCTGCGGGGAGTTTCGCCAAAAACATTCGGTACTTC.

In this sample, this clonotype turned up many times. This rearrangement joins TRBV4-2 to TRBJ2-6, with D unresolved. There are 15 residues in the CDR3. Germline CDR1 LGHNA, CDR2 YNFKEQ. Trimming stripped 0 bases from V and 4 bases from J, with 7 bases between. The CDR3 region is CASSQEGGGANVLTF. CDR3 DNA: TGTGCCAGCAGCCAAGAAGGCGGCGGGGCCAACGTCCTGACTTTC.

This clonotype was recorded a few times. The chain has TRBV28 and TRBJ2-3, with 7 bases fitting TRBD1. This CDR3 spans 16 amino acids. Germline trimming cut 4 bases from V and 4 bases from J; bases unmatched to any gene: 11. Germline CDR1 MDHEN, CDR2 SYDVKM. In nucleotides, the CDR3 is TGTGCCAGCAGTTGGGACAGAGGACATATTCCAGATACGCAGTATTTT. Protein sequence: CASSWDRGHIPDTQYF.

For this clonotype: A much larger clone is a single base away; this may be a read error. This chain uses TRBV2 with TRBJ1-2; D gene uncertain. In germline, CDR1 is SNHLY, CDR2 FYNNEI. Trimming took off 6 bases at V and 1 base at J, with 18 bases between the two ends. The length of the CDR3 is 16 residues. The CDR3 loop reads CASSAFLLDCNYGYTF. CDR3 DNA sequence: TGTGCCAGCAGCGCTTTTCTACTGGACTGTAACTATGGCTACACCTTC.

This clonotype was detected many times. The rearrangement links TRBV7-2 to TRBJ1-1; 8 positions agree with TRBD1. The J segment lost 1 base and the V segment lost 2 bases, leaving 0 bases of the junction unmatched. Germline V CDR1 and CDR2: SGHTA, FQGNSA. The CDR3 contains 14 residues. CDR3 sequence (DNA): TGTGCCAGCAGCTTACAGGGGGCGAACACTGAAGCTTTCTTT. It specifies CASSLQGANTEAFF.

The chain couples TRBV20-1 to TRBJ1-5; D is ambiguous. This CDR3 contains 14 residues. The V end was cut by 1 base, the J end by 0 bases, with 7 bases between. The V gene's germline CDR1 is DFQATT and CDR2 SNEGSKA (reference sequence). For the CDR3, the DNA is TGCAGTGCTAGAGGACCGGCTAGCAATCAGCCCCAGCATTTT. Amino acids: CSARGPASNQPQHF.

This clonotype was detected ten times or more. This chain uses TRBV12-5 with TRBJ2-6; 8 bases are shared with TRBD1. CDR3 length: 17 residues. V lost 4 bases and J lost 0; bases outside the gene matches: 5. Germline CDR1 LGHNT, CDR2 FRNRAP. The CDR3 is CASGSGQALSGANVLTF. Written as DNA, the CDR3 is TGTGCTAGTGGTTCGGGACAGGCCCTCTCTGGGGCCAACGTCCTGACTTTC.

The chain combines TRBV27 with TRBJ2-3; 10 positions agree with TRBD2. There are 15 residues in the CDR3. Germline V gene lookup returns CDR1 MNHEY and CDR2 SMNVEV (reference sequence). The ends lost 7 bases at V and 7 bases at J; junction bases unmatched: 11. The CDR3 DNA reads TGTGCCAGCAACCGAGCGGGGGGGCCTGGATATACGCAGTATTTT. It specifies CASNRAGGPGYTQYF.

This clonotype was seen many times. The rearrangement joins TRBV7-9 to TRBJ1-1; no firm D call. The CDR3 sequence is 14 residues long. Trimming stripped 5 bases from V and 1 base from J, with 11 bases between. CDR1 and CDR2 (germline): SEHNR, FQNEAQ (reference sequence). The CDR3 sequence: CASSPPEANTEAFF. The CDR3 DNA follows: TGTGCCAGCAGCCCCCCGGAAGCGAACACTGAAGCTTTCTTT.

This clonotype was counted between two and nine times. The genes are TRBV6-5 and TRBJ1-1, with 8 nucleotides matching TRBD1. Germline V lookup: CDR1 MNHEY, CDR2 SVGAGI. This CDR3 spans 16 amino acids. Trimming took 5 bases from V and 2 from J; bases not matched to a gene: 10. The CDR3 DNA reads as TGTGCCAGCAGTCACCCGTCGGACAGGGTTAACACTGAAGCTTTCTTT. This codes for CASSHPSDRVNTEAFF.

This clonotype was seen only a few times. The rearrangement links TRBV28 to TRBJ1-4; TRBD1 is a possible D gene (6 bases). Trimming removed 5 bases at V and 5 bases at J, with 24 bases between. Germline V gives CDR1 MDHEN, CDR2 SYDVKM. This CDR3 has 18 residues. The CDR3 protein is CASSPPPYRVGANEKLFF. CDR3 coding DNA: TGTGCCAGCAGTCCTCCACCCTACAGGGTCGGTGCCAATGAAAAACTGTTTTTT.

This rearrangement joins TRBV29-1 to TRBJ2-7, with unresolved D. V was clipped by 4 bases and J by 1 base, with 8 bases between them. The CDR3 sequence is 12 residues long. CDR1 and CDR2 from the germline V gene are SQVTM and ANQGSEA. Here the CDR3 reads CSVGKPSYEQYF. CDR3 nucleotide sequence: TGCAGCGTTGGGAAGCCATCCTACGAGCAGTACTTC.

This clonotype has just a few counts. The rearrangement links TRBV11-2 to TRBJ2-2; TRBD1 might be the D (5 bases). This CDR3 contains 16 residues. Trimming took off 1 base at V and 0 bases at J, with 9 bases between the two ends. CDR1 and CDR2 (germline): SGHAT, FQNNGV. Here the CDR3 reads CASSLVGQTNTGELFF. Written as DNA, the CDR3 is TGTGCCAGCAGCTTAGTGGGGCAGACGAACACCGGGGAGCTGTTTTTT. Full variable domain (outside the CDR3, taken from reference TRBV11-2 and TRBJ2-2): EAGVAQSPRYKIIEKRQSVAFWCNPISGHATLYWYQQILGQGPKLLIQFQNNGVVDDSQLPKDRFSAERLKGVDSTLKIQPAKLEDSAVYLCASSLVGQTNTGELFFGEGSRLTVL.

The CDR3 loop reads CASSPRGSRYEQYF. The CDR3 DNA reads as TGTGCCAGCAGCCCCCGGGGTAGTCGGTACGAGCAGTACTTC. The chain uses TRBV13 and TRBJ2-7; TRBD2 is a possible D gene (5 bases). The CDR3 is 14 residues long. Germline loops: CDR1 PRHDT, CDR2 FYEKMQ (reference sequence). Between the trimmed V and J ends, which lost 5 bases and 4 bases, there was a span of 15 bases.